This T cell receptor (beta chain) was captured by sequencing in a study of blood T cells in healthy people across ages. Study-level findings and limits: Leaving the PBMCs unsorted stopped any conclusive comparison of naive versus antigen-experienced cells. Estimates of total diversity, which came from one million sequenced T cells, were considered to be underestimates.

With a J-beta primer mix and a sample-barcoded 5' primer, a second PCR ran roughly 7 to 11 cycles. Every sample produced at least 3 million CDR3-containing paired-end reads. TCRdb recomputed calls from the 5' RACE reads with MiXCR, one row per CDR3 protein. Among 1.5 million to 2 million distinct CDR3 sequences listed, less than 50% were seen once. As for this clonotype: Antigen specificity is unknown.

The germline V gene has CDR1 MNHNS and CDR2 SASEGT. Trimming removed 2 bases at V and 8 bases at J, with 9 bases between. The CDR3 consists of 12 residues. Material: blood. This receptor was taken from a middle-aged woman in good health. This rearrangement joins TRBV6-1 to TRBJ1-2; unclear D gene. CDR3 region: CASSEIPGGYTF. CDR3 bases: TGTGCCAGCAGTGAAATTCCGGGGGGCTACACCTTC.